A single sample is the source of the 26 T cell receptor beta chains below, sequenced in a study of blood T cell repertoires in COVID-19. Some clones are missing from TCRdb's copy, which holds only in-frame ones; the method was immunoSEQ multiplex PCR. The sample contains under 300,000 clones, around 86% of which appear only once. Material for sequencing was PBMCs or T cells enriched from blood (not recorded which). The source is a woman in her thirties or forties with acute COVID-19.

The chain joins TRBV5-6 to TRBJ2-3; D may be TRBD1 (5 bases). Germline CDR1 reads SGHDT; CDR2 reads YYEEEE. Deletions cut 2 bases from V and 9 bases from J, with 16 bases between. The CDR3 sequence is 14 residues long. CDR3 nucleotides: TGTGCCAGCAGCTTCGATTCGGCGACAGCCACGCAGTATTTT. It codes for CASSFDSATATQYF.

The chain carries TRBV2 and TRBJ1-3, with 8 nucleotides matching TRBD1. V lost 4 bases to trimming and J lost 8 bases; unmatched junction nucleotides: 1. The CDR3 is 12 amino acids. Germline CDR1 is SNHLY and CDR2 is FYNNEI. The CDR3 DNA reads TGTGCCAGCAGTGGGACAGGGTACACCATATATTTT. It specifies CASSGTGYTIYF.

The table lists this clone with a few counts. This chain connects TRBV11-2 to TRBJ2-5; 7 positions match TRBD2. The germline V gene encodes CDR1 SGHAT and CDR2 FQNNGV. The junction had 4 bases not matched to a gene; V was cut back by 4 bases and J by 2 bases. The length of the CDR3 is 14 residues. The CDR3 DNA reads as TGTGCCAGCAGCTCCCTCGGGGGGCAAGAGACCCAGTACTTC. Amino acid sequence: CASSSLGGQETQYF. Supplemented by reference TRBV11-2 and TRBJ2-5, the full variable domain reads EAGVAQSPRYKIIEKRQSVAFWCNPISGHATLYWYQQILGQGPKLLIQFQNNGVVDDSQLPKDRFSAERLKGVDSTLKIQPAKLEDSAVYLCASSSLGGQETQYFGPGTRLLVL.

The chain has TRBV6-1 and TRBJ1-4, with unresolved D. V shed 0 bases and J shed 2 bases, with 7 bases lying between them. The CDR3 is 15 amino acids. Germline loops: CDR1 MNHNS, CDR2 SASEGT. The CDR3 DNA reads TGTGCCAGCAGTGAAGCGCCACAGACTAATGAAAAACTGTTTTTT. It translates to CASSEAPQTNEKLFF.

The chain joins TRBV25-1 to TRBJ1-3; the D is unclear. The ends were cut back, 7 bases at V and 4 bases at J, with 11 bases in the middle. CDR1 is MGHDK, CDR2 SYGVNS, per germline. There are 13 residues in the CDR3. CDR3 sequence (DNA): TGTGCCAGCAACGAGGGATCGGGAAACACCATATATTTT. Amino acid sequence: CASNEGSGNTIYF.

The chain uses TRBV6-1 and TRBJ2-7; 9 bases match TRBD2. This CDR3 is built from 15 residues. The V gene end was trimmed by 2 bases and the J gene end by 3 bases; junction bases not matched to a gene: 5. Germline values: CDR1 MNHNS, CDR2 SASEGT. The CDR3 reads CASSENLAGHYEQYF. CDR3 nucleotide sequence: TGTGCCAGCAGTGAAAACCTAGCGGGGCACTACGAGCAGTACTTC.

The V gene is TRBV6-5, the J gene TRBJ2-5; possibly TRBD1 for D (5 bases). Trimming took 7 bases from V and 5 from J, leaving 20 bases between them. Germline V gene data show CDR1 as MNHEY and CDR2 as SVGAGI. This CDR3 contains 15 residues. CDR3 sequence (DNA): TGTGCCAGCATACCAGCCCAGGGTAACGTCGAGACCCAGTACTTC. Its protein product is CASIPAQGNVETQYF.

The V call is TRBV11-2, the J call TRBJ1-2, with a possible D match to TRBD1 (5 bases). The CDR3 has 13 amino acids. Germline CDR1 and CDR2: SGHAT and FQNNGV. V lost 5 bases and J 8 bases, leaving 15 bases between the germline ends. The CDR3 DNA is TGTGCCAGCAGCCTTACAGGCCCCGCGGGCTACACCTTC. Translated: CASSLTGPAGYTF.

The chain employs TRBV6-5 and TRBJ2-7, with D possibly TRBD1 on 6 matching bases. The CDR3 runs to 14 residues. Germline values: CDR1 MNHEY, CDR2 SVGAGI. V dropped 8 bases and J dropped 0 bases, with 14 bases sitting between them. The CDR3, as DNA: TGTGCCAGCCAGGTAGGGGGAAGCTCCTACGAGCAGTACTTC. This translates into CASQVGGSSYEQYF.

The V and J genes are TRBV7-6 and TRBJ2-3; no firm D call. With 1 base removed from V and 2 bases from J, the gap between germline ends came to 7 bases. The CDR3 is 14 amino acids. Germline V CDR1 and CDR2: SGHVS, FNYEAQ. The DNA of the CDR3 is TGTGCCAGCAGCTTAGATAGCCTCACAGATACGCAGTATTTT. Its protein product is CASSLDSLTDTQYF.

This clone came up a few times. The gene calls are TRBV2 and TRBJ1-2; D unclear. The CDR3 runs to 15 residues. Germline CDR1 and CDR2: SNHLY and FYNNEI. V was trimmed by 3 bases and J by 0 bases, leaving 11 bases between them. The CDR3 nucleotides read TGTGCCAGCAGTGATACGCTTAGCTCTAACTATGGCTACACCTTC. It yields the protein CASSDTLSSNYGYTF.

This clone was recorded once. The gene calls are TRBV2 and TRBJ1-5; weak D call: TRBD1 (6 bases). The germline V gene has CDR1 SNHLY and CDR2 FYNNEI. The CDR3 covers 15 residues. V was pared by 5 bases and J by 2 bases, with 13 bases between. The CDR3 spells CASSSGGIGNQPQHF. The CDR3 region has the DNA TGTGCCAGCAGTTCTGGGGGCATTGGCAATCAGCCCCAGCATTTT.

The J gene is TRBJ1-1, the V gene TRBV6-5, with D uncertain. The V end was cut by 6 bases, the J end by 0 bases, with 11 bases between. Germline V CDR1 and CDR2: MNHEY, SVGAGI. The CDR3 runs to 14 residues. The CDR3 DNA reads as TGTGCCAGCAGGAGTGTCATTATGAACACTGAAGCTTTCTTT. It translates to CASRSVIMNTEAFF.

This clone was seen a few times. The chain's CDR3 is CASSDTGQETQYF. CDR3 coding DNA: TGCGCCAGCTCCGACACTGGTCAAGAGACCCAGTACTTC. V and J are TRBV5-1 and TRBJ2-5; D remains unclear. V lost 7 bases, J lost 2 bases, and 12 bases lay in between. CDR1 is SGHRS and CDR2 is YFSETQ in the germline V gene. CDR3 length equals 13 residues. Filled out from reference TRBV5-1 and TRBJ2-5, the complete variable domain reads KAGVTQTPRYLIKTRGQQVTLSCSPISGHRSVSWYQQTPGQGLQFLFEYFSETQRNKGNFPGRFSGRQFSNSRSEMNVSTLELGDSALYLCASSDTGQETQYFGPGTRLLVL.

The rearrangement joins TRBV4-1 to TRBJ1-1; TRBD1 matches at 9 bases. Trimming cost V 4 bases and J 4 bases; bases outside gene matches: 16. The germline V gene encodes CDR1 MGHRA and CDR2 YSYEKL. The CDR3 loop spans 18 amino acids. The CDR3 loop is CASSPQEGTGTRGTEAFF. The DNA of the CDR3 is TGCGCCAGCAGCCCGCAAGAGGGGACAGGGACTCGAGGCACTGAAGCTTTCTTT.

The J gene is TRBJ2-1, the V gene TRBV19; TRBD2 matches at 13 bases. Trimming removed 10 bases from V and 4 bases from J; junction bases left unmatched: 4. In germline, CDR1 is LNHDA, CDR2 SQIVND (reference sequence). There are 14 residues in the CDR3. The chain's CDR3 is CATRTSGSYNEQFF. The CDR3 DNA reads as TGTGCCACGCGGACTAGCGGGAGTTACAATGAGCAGTTCTTC.

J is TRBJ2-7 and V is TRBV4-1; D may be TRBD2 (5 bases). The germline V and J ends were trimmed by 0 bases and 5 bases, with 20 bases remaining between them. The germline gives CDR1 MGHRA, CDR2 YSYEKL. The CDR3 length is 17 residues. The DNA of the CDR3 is TGCGCCAGCAGCCAAGATGTATTACGTCAGCGGATTAACGAGCAGTACTTC. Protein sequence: CASSQDVLRQRINEQYF.

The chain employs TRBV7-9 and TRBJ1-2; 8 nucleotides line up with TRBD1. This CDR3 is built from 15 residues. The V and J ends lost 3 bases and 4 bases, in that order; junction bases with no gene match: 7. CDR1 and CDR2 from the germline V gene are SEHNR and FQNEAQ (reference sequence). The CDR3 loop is CASSFMTGESYGYTF. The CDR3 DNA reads TGTGCCAGCAGCTTTATGACAGGGGAAAGCTATGGCTACACCTTC.

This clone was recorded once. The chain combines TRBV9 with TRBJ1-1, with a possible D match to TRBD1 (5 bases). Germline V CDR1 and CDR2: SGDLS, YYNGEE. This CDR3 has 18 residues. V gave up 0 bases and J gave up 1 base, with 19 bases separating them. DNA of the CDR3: TGTGCCAGCAGCGTAGTGGTGGAGGAGGGGTGGCGGAACACTGAAGCTTTCTTT. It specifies CASSVVVEEGWRNTEAFF. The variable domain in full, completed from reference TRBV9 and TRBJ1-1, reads DSGVTQTPKHLITATGQRVTLRCSPRSGDLSVYWYQQSLDQGLQFLIQYYNGEERAKGNILERFSAQQFPDLHSELNLSSLELGDSALYFCASSVVVEEGWRNTEAFFGQGTRLTVV.

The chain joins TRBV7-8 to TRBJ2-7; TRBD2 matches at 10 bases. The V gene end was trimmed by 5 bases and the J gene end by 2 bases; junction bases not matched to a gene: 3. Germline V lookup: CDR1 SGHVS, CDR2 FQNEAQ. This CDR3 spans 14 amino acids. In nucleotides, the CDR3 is TGTGCCAGCAGCCCCGGGACTAGCGCCTACGAGCAGTACTTC. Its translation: CASSPGTSAYEQYF.

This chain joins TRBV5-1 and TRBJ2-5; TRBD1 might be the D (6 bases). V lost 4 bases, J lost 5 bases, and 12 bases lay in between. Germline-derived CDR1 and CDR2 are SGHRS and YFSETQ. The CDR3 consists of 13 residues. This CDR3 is CASSKTGPETQYF. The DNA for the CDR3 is TGCGCCAGCAGCAAAACAGGGCCCGAGACCCAGTACTTC.

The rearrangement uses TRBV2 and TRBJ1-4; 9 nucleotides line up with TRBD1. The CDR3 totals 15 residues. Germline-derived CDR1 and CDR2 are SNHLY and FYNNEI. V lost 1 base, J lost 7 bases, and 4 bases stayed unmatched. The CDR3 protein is CASSEVGTGSEKLFF. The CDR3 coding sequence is TGTGCCAGCAGTGAAGTGGGGACAGGGTCTGAAAAACTGTTTTTT. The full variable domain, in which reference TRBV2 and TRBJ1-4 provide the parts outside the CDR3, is EPEVTQTPSHQVTQMGQEVILRCVPISNHLYFYWYRQILGQKVEFLVSFYNNEISEKSEIFDDQFSVERPDGSNFTLKIRSTKLEDSAMYFCASSEVGTGSEKLFFGSGTQLSVL.

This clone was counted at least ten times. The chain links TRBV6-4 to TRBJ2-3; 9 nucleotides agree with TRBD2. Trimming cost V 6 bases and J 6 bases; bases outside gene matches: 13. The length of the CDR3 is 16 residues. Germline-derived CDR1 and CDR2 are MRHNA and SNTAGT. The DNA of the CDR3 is TGTGCCAGCAGCGAAGGTGGTCTAGCGGGATCCGATACGCAGTATTTT. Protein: CASSEGGLAGSDTQYF.

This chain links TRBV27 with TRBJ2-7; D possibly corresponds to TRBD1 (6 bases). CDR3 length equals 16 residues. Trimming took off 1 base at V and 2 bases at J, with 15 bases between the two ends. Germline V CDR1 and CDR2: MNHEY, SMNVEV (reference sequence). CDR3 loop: CASSLFPGHDTYEQYF. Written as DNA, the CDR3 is TGTGCCAGCAGTTTATTCCCGGGACATGATACCTACGAGCAGTACTTC.

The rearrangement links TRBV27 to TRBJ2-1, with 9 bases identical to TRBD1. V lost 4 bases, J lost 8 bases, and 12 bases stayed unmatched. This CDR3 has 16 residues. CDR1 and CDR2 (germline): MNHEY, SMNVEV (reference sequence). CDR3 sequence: CASSSPGQGPRDEQFF. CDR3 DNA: TGTGCCAGCAGTTCACCCGGACAGGGGCCAAGGGATGAGCAGTTCTTC.

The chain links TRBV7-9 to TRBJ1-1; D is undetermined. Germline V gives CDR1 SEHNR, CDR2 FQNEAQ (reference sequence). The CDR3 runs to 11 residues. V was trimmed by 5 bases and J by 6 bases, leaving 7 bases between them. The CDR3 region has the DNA TGTGCCAGCAGCCTCTCAGCTGAAGCTTTCTTT. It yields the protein CASSLSAEAFF. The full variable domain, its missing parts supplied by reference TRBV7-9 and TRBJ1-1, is DTGVSQNPRHKITKRGQNVTFRCDPISEHNRLYWYRQTLGQGPEFLTYFQNEAQLEKSRLLSDRFSAERPKGSFSTLEIQRTEQGDSAMYLCASSLSAEAFFGQGTRLTVV.